This TCR beta chain was observed in a study of T cell responses to AZD1222 COVID-19 vaccine. Study-wide findings and caveats: Only after the peak T cell response were repertoires sampled. Clonal diversity may have been underestimated in mostly white British donors. Spike-specific TCR breadth and depth grew following two AZD1222 doses. Just a handful of AZD1222 recipients were seropositive at baseline.

V dropped 6 bases and J dropped 5; count of bases not matched to a gene: 5. CDR1 and CDR2 from the germline V gene are MNHEY and SVGAGI. The CDR3 has 14 amino acids. Comment on this clone: The antigen is undetermined.

Profiled with immunoSEQ multiplex PCR; TCRdb holds only in-frame clones, not every one. The table lists some 120,000 clones, 70% to 90% of them singletons. Sequencing used peripheral blood, obtained on day 0 of AZD1222 vaccination. The chain joins TRBV6-5 to TRBJ2-3; TRBD2 aligns across 10 bases. The sequence came from an adult in good health. The CDR3 DNA sequence: TGTGCCAGCAGCCTTGGACTAGCGGAAGATACGCAGTATTTT. This gives the protein CASSLGLAEDTQYF.